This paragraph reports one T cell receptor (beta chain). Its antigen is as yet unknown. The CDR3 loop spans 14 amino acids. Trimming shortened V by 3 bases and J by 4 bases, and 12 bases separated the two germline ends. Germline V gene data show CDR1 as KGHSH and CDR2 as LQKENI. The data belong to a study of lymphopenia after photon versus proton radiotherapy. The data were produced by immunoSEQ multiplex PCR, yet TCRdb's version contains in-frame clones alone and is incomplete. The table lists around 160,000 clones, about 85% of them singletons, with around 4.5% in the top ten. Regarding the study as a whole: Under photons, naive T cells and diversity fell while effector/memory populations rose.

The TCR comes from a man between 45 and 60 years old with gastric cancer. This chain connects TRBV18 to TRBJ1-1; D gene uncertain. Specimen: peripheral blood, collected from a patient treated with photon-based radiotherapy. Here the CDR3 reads CASSPGIAGTEAFF. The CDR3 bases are TGTGCCAGCTCACCCGGTATTGCGGGCACTGAAGCTTTCTTT.